This T cell receptor (beta chain) originates from a study of cytomegalovirus exposure and HLA in healthy donors. Primers: 60 Vbeta forward and 13 Jbeta reverse. Profiling relied on immunoSEQ multiplex PCR, and the TCRdb table lists in-frame clones only, not all of them. The sample records about 200,000 clones, nearly 80% being singletons. The V segment lost 4 bases and the J segment 4 bases; nucleotides outside the gene matches: 14. CDR3 length equals 17 residues. Germline CDR1 and CDR2: SNHLY and FYNNEI. The chain has TRBV2 and TRBJ2-3, with 7 bases matching TRBD2. Sequencing used PBMCs. The clonotype comes from a male donor in good health and CMV-seronegative. The CDR3 spells CASSVVVSGPGPDTQYF. DNA for the CDR3: TGTGCCAGCAGTGTGGTTGTTAGCGGGCCCGGTCCAGATACGCAGTATTTT. Combining the CDR3 with reference TRBV2 and TRBJ2-3 gives the whole variable domain EPEVTQTPSHQVTQMGQEVILRCVPISNHLYFYWYRQILGQKVEFLVSFYNNEISEKSEIFDDQFSVERPDGSNFTLKIRSTKLEDSAMYFCASSVVVSGPGPDTQYFGPGTRLTVL.